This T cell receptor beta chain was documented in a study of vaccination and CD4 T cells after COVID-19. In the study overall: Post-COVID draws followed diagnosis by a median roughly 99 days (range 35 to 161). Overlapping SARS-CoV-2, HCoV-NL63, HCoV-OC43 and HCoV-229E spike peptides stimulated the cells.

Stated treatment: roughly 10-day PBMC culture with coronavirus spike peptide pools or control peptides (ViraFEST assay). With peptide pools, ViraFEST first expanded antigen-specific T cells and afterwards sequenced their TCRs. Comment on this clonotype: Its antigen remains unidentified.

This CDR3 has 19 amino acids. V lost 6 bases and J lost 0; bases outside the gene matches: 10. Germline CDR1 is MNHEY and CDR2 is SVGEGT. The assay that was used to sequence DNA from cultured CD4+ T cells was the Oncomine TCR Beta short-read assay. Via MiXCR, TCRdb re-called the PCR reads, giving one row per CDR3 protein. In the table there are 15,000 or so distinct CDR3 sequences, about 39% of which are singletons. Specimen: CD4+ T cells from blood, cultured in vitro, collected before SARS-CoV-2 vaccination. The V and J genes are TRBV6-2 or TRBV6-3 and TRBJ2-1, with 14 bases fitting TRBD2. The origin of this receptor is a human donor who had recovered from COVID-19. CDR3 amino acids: CASRGGLAGARYSYNEQFF. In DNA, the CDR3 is TGTGCCAGCAGGGGGGGACTAGCGGGAGCCCGGTACTCCTACAATGAGCAGTTCTTC.